This is a list of T cell receptor beta chains from one sample in a study of blood T cell repertoires in COVID-19. Clones were read by immunoSEQ multiplex PCR, and TCRdb kept only the in-frame ones, dropping some. Of under 250,000 clones in the sample, 81% were seen once. The source material was peripheral blood. The receptor source for this set is a woman at least 80 years old with acute or convalescent COVID-19. Each CDR3 is given with its conserved first and last residue. Each record gives: D gene, J gene, V gene, clone size, CDR3 DNA, CDR3 protein. The D gene is left open where the match is weak. Expanded clones are given a class, and other clones once, few, many or no size at all.

D gene: TRBD1
J gene: TRBJ2-5
V gene: TRBV5-1
clone size: .
CDR3 DNA: TGCGCCAGCAGCCCATATCCCGGGACAGGGGCAACTGGGGAAGAGACCCAGTACTTC
CDR3 protein: CASSPYPGTGATGEETQYF

D gene: TRBD1
J gene: TRBJ2-5
V gene: TRBV14
clone size: .
CDR3 DNA: TGTGCCAGCAGCCAAGGTTGGGGACAGAGACAAGAGACCCAGTACTTC
CDR3 protein: CASSQGWGQRQETQYF

D gene: TRBD1
J gene: TRBJ1-6
V gene: TRBV3-1/TRBV3-2
clone size: .
CDR3 DNA: TGTGCCAGCAGCCACCCCGGGGACAGTCGGATGGAATCACCCCTCCACTTT
CDR3 protein: CASSHPGDSRMESPLHF

D gene: .
J gene: TRBJ1-4
V gene: TRBV5-4
clone size: .
CDR3 DNA: TGTGCCAGCAGCCTGGAACCTGCGGGGGAAAAACTGTTTTTT
CDR3 protein: CASSLEPAGEKLFF

D gene: .
J gene: TRBJ2-3
V gene: TRBV11-3
clone size: .
CDR3 DNA: TGTGCCAGCAGCTCTCCCAGGGTCGCAGATACGCAGTATTTT
CDR3 protein: CASSSPRVADTQYF

D gene: .
J gene: TRBJ1-2
V gene: TRBV12-3/TRBV12-4
clone size: .
CDR3 DNA: TGTGCCAGCAGTCCCATGAAGCACTATGGCTACACCTTC
CDR3 protein: CASSPMKHYGYTF

D gene: .
J gene: TRBJ2-5
V gene: TRBV7-3
clone size: few
CDR3 DNA: TGTGCCAGCAGCCGCCGGACACAAGAGACCCAGTACTTC
CDR3 protein: CASSRRTQETQYF

D gene: TRBD2
J gene: TRBJ2-7
V gene: TRBV3-1/TRBV3-2
clone size: few
CDR3 DNA: TGTGCCAGCAGCCCCCGACTAGCGTCGAGCTCCTACGAGCAGTACTTC
CDR3 protein: CASSPRLASSSYEQYF

D gene: .
J gene: TRBJ1-2
V gene: TRBV10-3
clone size: few
CDR3 DNA: TGTGCCATCATAGCCAGAGAGACTGACCGGGAAGGCTACACCTTC
CDR3 protein: CAIIARETDREGYTF

D gene: .
J gene: TRBJ1-5
V gene: TRBV2
clone size: .
CDR3 DNA: TGTGCCAGCAGTGCAGGGATTAGCAATCAGCCCCAGCATTTT
CDR3 protein: CASSAGISNQPQHF

D gene: TRBD2
J gene: TRBJ2-3
V gene: TRBV5-1
clone size: .
CDR3 DNA: TGCGCCAGCAGCGCGCCACTAGCGGGAGTCACAGATACGCAGTATTTT
CDR3 protein: CASSAPLAGVTDTQYF

D gene: TRBD1
J gene: TRBJ1-2
V gene: TRBV5-5
clone size: .
CDR3 DNA: TGTGCCAGCAGCCCCCGGACAGGGGGGAGCTATGGCTACACCTTC
CDR3 protein: CASSPRTGGSYGYTF

D gene: .
J gene: TRBJ2-5
V gene: TRBV5-1
clone size: once
CDR3 DNA: TGCGCCACCATGGTATCCGTACAGGTCGGTGAGACCCAGTACTTC
CDR3 protein: CATMVSVQVGETQYF

D gene: TRBD1
J gene: TRBJ1-4
V gene: TRBV7-8
clone size: .
CDR3 DNA: TGTGCCAGCAGCATGCGACAGGGGGCTTGGAAACTGTTTTTT
CDR3 protein: CASSMRQGAWKLFF

D gene: TRBD2
J gene: TRBJ2-3
V gene: TRBV7-3
clone size: .
CDR3 DNA: TGTGCCAGCAGCTCGGGACTAGCGGGTGGAGATACGCAGTATTTT
CDR3 protein: CASSSGLAGGDTQYF

D gene: .
J gene: TRBJ2-5
V gene: TRBV15
clone size: .
CDR3 DNA: TGTGCCACCAGCACATCAGAGACCCAGTACTTC
CDR3 protein: CATSTSETQYF

D gene: TRBD1
J gene: TRBJ2-1
V gene: TRBV18
clone size: .
CDR3 DNA: TGTGCCAGCTCACCCCGGGACAGGGCCCGGAATGAGCAGTTCTTC
CDR3 protein: CASSPRDRARNEQFF

D gene: .
J gene: TRBJ1-4
V gene: TRBV6-5
clone size: .
CDR3 DNA: TGTGCCAGCAGTTACGCAAAACAGGGTGGAAATGAAAAACTGTTTTTT
CDR3 protein: CASSYAKQGGNEKLFF

D gene: .
J gene: TRBJ2-2
V gene: TRBV5-1
clone size: .
CDR3 DNA: TGCGCCAGCAGCTTGGACAGGCAGGACACCGGGGAGCTGTTTTTT
CDR3 protein: CASSLDRQDTGELFF

D gene: .
J gene: TRBJ1-6
V gene: TRBV3-1/TRBV3-2
clone size: .
CDR3 DNA: TGTGCCAGCAGCCAAGATAAGGCGGTTATGGGTTCACCCCTCCACTTT
CDR3 protein: CASSQDKAVMGSPLHF

D gene: TRBD1
J gene: TRBJ2-2
V gene: TRBV4-1
clone size: few
CDR3 DNA: TGCGCCAGCAACCAACCGGGACAGTACACCGGGGAGCTGTTTTTT
CDR3 protein: CASNQPGQYTGELFF

D gene: TRBD1
J gene: TRBJ2-7
V gene: TRBV27
clone size: .
CDR3 DNA: TGTGCCAGCAGATATGGACAGGGTGGCAACGAGCAGTACTTC
CDR3 protein: CASRYGQGGNEQYF

D gene: TRBD1
J gene: TRBJ2-3
V gene: TRBV18
clone size: .
CDR3 DNA: TGTGCCAGCTCACCACAAGGGGGCAGTACAGATACGCAGTATTTT
CDR3 protein: CASSPQGGSTDTQYF

D gene: .
J gene: TRBJ2-3
V gene: TRBV24-1
clone size: .
CDR3 DNA: TGTGCCACCAGTGATTCAGCGTGGGGCACAGATACGCAGTATTTT
CDR3 protein: CATSDSAWGTDTQYF

D gene: TRBD2
J gene: TRBJ2-7
V gene: TRBV2
clone size: many
CDR3 DNA: TGTGCCAGCAGTGGAAGCGGGGGATCCTACGAGCAGTACTTC
CDR3 protein: CASSGSGGSYEQYF

D gene: TRBD2
J gene: TRBJ2-7
V gene: TRBV4-1
clone size: .
CDR3 DNA: TGCGCCAGCAGCCAAAGTGCCTTAGCGGGAGGGCCTCGGGAGCAGTACTTC
CDR3 protein: CASSQSALAGGPREQYF

D gene: TRBD2
J gene: TRBJ2-3
V gene: TRBV5-1
clone size: .
CDR3 DNA: TGCGCCAGCAGCTTGGAGGGACTAGCGGGAGTTGATACGCAGTATTTT
CDR3 protein: CASSLEGLAGVDTQYF

D gene: TRBD1
J gene: TRBJ2-1
V gene: TRBV5-1
clone size: .
CDR3 DNA: TGCGCCAGCAGCTTGGACAGGGGGTCCTACAATGAGCAGTTCTTC
CDR3 protein: CASSLDRGSYNEQFF

D gene: TRBD1
J gene: TRBJ1-6
V gene: TRBV19
clone size: .
CDR3 DNA: TGTGCCAGTAGTATGGGGGACAGGGCCTCACCCCTCCACTTT
CDR3 protein: CASSMGDRASPLHF

D gene: .
J gene: TRBJ1-4
V gene: TRBV18
clone size: .
CDR3 DNA: TGTGCCAGCTCACCCCTGACAGGAGAGAATGAAAAACTGTTTTTT
CDR3 protein: CASSPLTGENEKLFF

D gene: .
J gene: TRBJ2-3
V gene: TRBV9
clone size: .
CDR3 DNA: TGTGCCAGCAGCGTAGTCCCAGAAAGCACAGATACGCAGTATTTT
CDR3 protein: CASSVVPESTDTQYF

D gene: .
J gene: TRBJ2-5
V gene: TRBV11-1
clone size: .
CDR3 DNA: TGTGCCAGCAGAGGAGGCGGCGGGACCCAGTACTTC
CDR3 protein: CASRGGGGTQYF

D gene: .
J gene: TRBJ1-2
V gene: TRBV3-1/TRBV3-2
clone size: .
CDR3 DNA: TGTGCCAGCAGCCCGCTTGCCAGCCAGGACTATGGCTACACCTTC
CDR3 protein: CASSPLASQDYGYTF

D gene: TRBD2
J gene: TRBJ2-7
V gene: TRBV7-2
clone size: once
CDR3 DNA: TGTGCCAGCAGCCCCGGGACTAGCGGCCTCTACGAGCAGTACTTC
CDR3 protein: CASSPGTSGLYEQYF

D gene: .
J gene: TRBJ2-5
V gene: TRBV9
clone size: .
CDR3 DNA: TGTGCCAGCAGCGTAGGGGGCAGTTTTGGGGAGACCCAGTACTTC
CDR3 protein: CASSVGGSFGETQYF

D gene: TRBD1
J gene: TRBJ1-2
V gene: TRBV5-6
clone size: .
CDR3 DNA: TGTGCCAGCAGCCTACAGGGGGCGCGGGGCTACACCTTC
CDR3 protein: CASSLQGARGYTF

D gene: .
J gene: TRBJ2-3
V gene: TRBV6-5
clone size: .
CDR3 DNA: TGTGCCAGCAGGGGGCCCAAGCCTCGAGATACGCAGTATTTT
CDR3 protein: CASRGPKPRDTQYF

D gene: TRBD1
J gene: TRBJ2-5
V gene: TRBV2
clone size: .
CDR3 DNA: TGTGCCAGCAGTGAAGCGGGGACAGCTCAAGAGACCCAGTACTTC
CDR3 protein: CASSEAGTAQETQYF

D gene: .
J gene: TRBJ1-2
V gene: TRBV5-1
clone size: many
CDR3 DNA: TGCGCCAGCAGCTTGGGGGGCGAGGTGACCTATGGCTACACCTTC
CDR3 protein: CASSLGGEVTYGYTF

D gene: .
J gene: TRBJ2-7
V gene: TRBV9
clone size: .
CDR3 DNA: TGTGCCAGCAGCGTGGGGCCCGGTACCCCGTCCTACGAGCAGTACTTC
CDR3 protein: CASSVGPGTPSYEQYF

D gene: TRBD2
J gene: TRBJ2-5
V gene: TRBV15
clone size: .
CDR3 DNA: TGTGCCACCAGCAGAGGGGAATATGTGGGGAGGGGAGAGACCCAGTACTTC
CDR3 protein: CATSRGEYVGRGETQYF

D gene: TRBD2
J gene: TRBJ2-1
V gene: TRBV25-1
clone size: .
CDR3 DNA: TGTGCCAGCAGTGAAAGGCGGGGACTAGCGGGAGCTTTGGAGCAGTTCTTC
CDR3 protein: CASSERRGLAGALEQFF

D gene: .
J gene: TRBJ2-7
V gene: TRBV5-1
clone size: .
CDR3 DNA: TGCGCCAGCAGCTTGGGAAACCCACAGGTTACCTACGAGCAGTACTTC
CDR3 protein: CASSLGNPQVTYEQYF

D gene: .
J gene: TRBJ2-3
V gene: TRBV7-8
clone size: .
CDR3 DNA: TGTGCCAGCAGCTTAGGTAACAAGGGGAGGAGGACAGATACGCAGTATTTT
CDR3 protein: CASSLGNKGRRTDTQYF

D gene: TRBD1
J gene: TRBJ1-4
V gene: TRBV4-2
clone size: .
CDR3 DNA: TGTGCCAGCAGCCAAGATACGGGACAGCGTAATGAAAAACTGTTTTTT
CDR3 protein: CASSQDTGQRNEKLFF

D gene: TRBD1
J gene: TRBJ1-1
V gene: TRBV2
clone size: .
CDR3 DNA: TGTGCCAGCACAAAGGACAGGGGGGGCACTGAAGCTTTCTTT
CDR3 protein: CASTKDRGGTEAFF

D gene: .
J gene: TRBJ2-7
V gene: TRBV7-2
clone size: .
CDR3 DNA: TGTGCCAGCAGCTATCGTCCGGTCTACGAGCAGTACTTC
CDR3 protein: CASSYRPVYEQYF